One sample yielded the 18 T cell receptor beta chains listed below, sequenced in a study of cytomegalovirus exposure and HLA in healthy donors. PCR involved 60 Vbeta and 13 Jbeta primers. Method: immunoSEQ multiplex PCR; TCRdb's copy keeps in-frame clones and lacks some. The repertoire holds 100,000 or so clones, 79% seen once, with approximately 4.1% in the top ten. The sample comprised PBMCs. All receptors derive from a female donor in good health and CMV-seropositive.

J is TRBJ1-2 and V is TRBV5-1; 7 bases match TRBD1. The CDR3 extends over 14 amino acids. After removal of 0 bases from V and 5 bases from J, the junction contained 4 bases not matched to a gene. Germline V lookup: CDR1 SGHRS, CDR2 YFSETQ. CDR3 sequence: CASSLGDSVYGYTF. Here the CDR3 DNA reads TGCGCCAGCAGCTTGGGGGACAGTGTTTATGGCTACACCTTC.

J is TRBJ2-1 and V is TRBV9; unclear D gene. The CDR3 loop spans 14 amino acids. Germline-derived CDR1 and CDR2 are SGDLS and YYNGEE. V lost 0 bases and J lost 10, with 14 bases in between. The CDR3 DNA follows: TGTGCCAGCAGCGTAGACGCCGCCCTCGGGGAGCAGTTCTTC. Residues: CASSVDAALGEQFF.

This chain connects TRBV23-1 to TRBJ2-4; 8 bases fit TRBD1. TRBV23-1 is an ORF, with its function uncertain. The CDR3 runs to 15 residues. Trimming at V came to 0 bases and at J to 8 bases, leaving 6 bases not matched to a gene. The DNA of the CDR3 is TGCGCCAGCAGTCAATCGAACAGGGGGGTGGACATTCAGTACTTC. It specifies CASSQSNRGVDIQYF.

This clone was detected only a few times. The V call is TRBV7-9, the J call TRBJ1-1; D is perhaps TRBD1 (6 bases). The V and J ends lost 2 bases and 10 bases respectively, with 17 bases between them. In germline, CDR1 is SEHNR, CDR2 FQNEAQ (reference sequence). The length of the CDR3 is 14 residues. This chain's CDR3 is CASSLWERGSRAFF. DNA of the CDR3: TGTGCCAGCAGCTTATGGGAAAGGGGGTCCAGAGCTTTCTTT.

This clone was counted once. This chain connects TRBV6-1 to TRBJ2-3, with TRBD2 as a possible D gene (5 bases). The CDR3 is 14 residues long. Germline CDR1 and CDR2: MNHNS and SASEGT. The V gene lost 0 bases and the J gene lost 3 bases, with 7 bases spanning the gap. CDR3 coding DNA: TGTGCCAGCAGTGAAGCAGAGGGAACAGATACGCAGTATTTT. This encodes CASSEAEGTDTQYF.

V usage is TRBV29-1 and J usage is TRBJ2-3; no reliable D call. V gave up 4 bases and J gave up 0 bases, with 5 bases separating them. The CDR3 spans 12 residues. CDR1 and CDR2 from the germline V gene are SQVTM and ANQGSEA. The CDR3: CSVGQSTDTQYF. CDR3 in DNA: TGCAGCGTTGGCCAGAGCACAGATACGCAGTATTTT.

The rearrangement joins TRBV19 to TRBJ1-1; no clear D gene. Germline-derived CDR1 and CDR2 are LNHDA and SQIVND (reference sequence). The CDR3 runs 14 residues. Trimming shortened V by 1 base and J by 3 bases, and 9 bases separated the two germline ends. As DNA, the CDR3 is TGTGCCAGTAGTATAGGGGCGAGAGACACTGAAGCTTTCTTT. Its translation is CASSIGARDTEAFF.

This clone was seen more than once but under ten times. The V gene is TRBV14, the J gene TRBJ2-3; TRBD2 matches 8 bases. This CDR3 contains 17 residues. CDR1 and CDR2 from the germline V gene are SGHDN and FVKESK. The V segment lost 0 bases and the J segment 9 bases; nucleotides outside the gene matches: 14. The CDR3 DNA reads TGTGCCAGCAGCCAAGATCTTGGAGAACGGGGGGGCCTAACGCAGTATTTT. It yields the protein CASSQDLGERGGLTQYF.

V and J are TRBV4-1 and TRBJ2-7, with D possibly TRBD2 on 5 matching bases. This CDR3 is 14 amino acids long. V was pared by 1 base and J by 0 bases, with 7 bases between. Per the germline V gene, CDR1 is MGHRA and CDR2 is YSYEKL. CDR3 nucleotides: TGCGCCAGCAGCCAAGGAGGGCCCTCCTACGAGCAGTACTTC. Its translation is CASSQGGPSYEQYF.

The genes are TRBV7-2 and TRBJ2-3; D is ambiguous. The CDR3 is made up of 16 amino acids. Germline V gene sequence: CDR1 SGHTA, CDR2 FQGNSA. Trimming removed 4 bases at V and 2 bases at J, with 16 bases between. The CDR3 spells CASSSRRNTDTDTQYF. The CDR3 nucleotides read TGTGCCAGCAGCTCTCGAAGGAACACAGACACAGATACGCAGTATTTT. The variable domain in full, completed from reference TRBV7-2 and TRBJ2-3, reads GAGVSQSPSNKVTEKGKDVELRCDPISGHTALYWYRQSLGQGLEFLIYFQGNSAPDKSGLPSDRFSAERTGGSVSTLTIQRTQQEDSAVYLCASSSRRNTDTDTQYFGPGTRLTVL.

The chain employs TRBV19 and TRBJ1-5; 8 positions match TRBD1. The CDR3 has 16 residues. Unmatched junction bases numbered 15, after V lost 7 bases and J lost 7 bases. CDR1 LNHDA and CDR2 SQIVND come from the germline V gene (reference sequence). In DNA, the CDR3 is TGTGCCAGTACCTTTGCCCCCGGGACAGGAGGACAGCCCCAGCATTTT. Translating gives CASTFAPGTGGQPQHF.

V usage is TRBV30 and J usage is TRBJ1-1; D gene uncertain. There are 12 residues in the CDR3. Trimming cost V 2 bases and J 0 bases, with 4 bases left between them. Germline V gene lookup returns CDR1 GTSNPN and CDR2 SVGIG (reference sequence). For the CDR3, the DNA is TGTGCCTGGAGTTACTTGAACACTGAAGCTTTCTTT. It codes for CAWSYLNTEAFF. Complete variable domain (other parts from reference TRBV30 and TRBJ1-1): SQTIHQWPATLVQPVGSPLSLECTVEGTSNPNLYWYRQAAGRGLQLLFYSVGIGQISSEVPQNLSASRPQDRQFILSSKKLLLSDSGFYLCAWSYLNTEAFFGQGTRLTVV.

This sequence joins TRBV5-1 and TRBJ2-1; 9 bases map to TRBD2. Per the germline V gene, CDR1 is SGHRS and CDR2 is YFSETQ. V dropped 2 bases and J dropped 7; count of bases not matched to a gene: 7. CDR3 length: 15 residues. CDR3 in amino acids: CASSFFLAGINEQFF. The CDR3, as DNA: TGCGCCAGCAGCTTTTTCCTAGCGGGAATTAATGAGCAGTTCTTC.

The J gene is TRBJ2-2, the V gene TRBV27; possible D gene TRBD2, 7 bases. CDR3 length equals 15 residues. The V end was cut by 2 bases, the J end by 4 bases, with 11 bases between. Germline CDR1 is MNHEY and CDR2 is SMNVEV (reference sequence). The CDR3 loop reads CASSLRGAGTGELFF. In DNA form, the CDR3 reads TGTGCCAGCAGTTTACGGGGGGCTGGCACCGGGGAGCTGTTTTTT.

The chain combines TRBV5-6 with TRBJ1-2; D is unresolved. The CDR3 consists of 14 residues. Trimming stripped 0 bases from V and 4 bases from J, with 10 bases between. Germline V gene sequence: CDR1 SGHDT, CDR2 YYEEEE. CDR3 region: CASSLVLHSYGYTF. The CDR3 DNA follows: TGTGCCAGCAGCTTGGTCCTCCACAGCTATGGCTACACCTTC.

The chain links TRBV19 to TRBJ1-5; possibly TRBD1 for D (6 bases). Trimming pared 7 bases from V and 5 bases from J, leaving 18 bases between. This CDR3 region has 15 residues. Germline assignment: CDR1 LNHDA and CDR2 SQIVND (reference sequence). The CDR3 sequence: CASNSGGGAYQPQHF. The DNA of the CDR3 is TGTGCCAGTAACTCCGGAGGGGGGGCGTATCAGCCCCAGCATTTT. Full variable domain (rest looked up from reference TRBV19 and TRBJ1-5): DGGITQSPKYLFRKEGQNVTLSCEQNLNHDAMYWYRQDPGQGLRLIYYSQIVNDFQKGDIAEGYSVSREKKESFPLTVTSAQKNPTAFYLCASNSGGGAYQPQHFGDGTRLSIL.

The CDR3 bases are TGTGCCAGCAGCTTTGGACTAGCTGTAGGCGAGCAGTACTTC. It codes for CASSFGLAVGEQYF. V gene TRBV7-2 combines with J gene TRBJ2-7; 8 nucleotides line up with TRBD2. Germline loops: CDR1 SGHTA, CDR2 FQGNSA. The CDR3 runs to 14 residues. The junction had 7 bases not matched to a gene; V was cut back by 3 bases and J by 6 bases. Together with reference TRBV7-2 and TRBJ2-7, the CDR3 gives the full variable domain: GAGVSQSPSNKVTEKGKDVELRCDPISGHTALYWYRQSLGQGLEFLIYFQGNSAPDKSGLPSDRFSAERTGGSVSTLTIQRTQQEDSAVYLCASSFGLAVGEQYFGPGTRLTVT.

The V call is TRBV7-6, the J call TRBJ2-3; 12 bases match TRBD2. The V segment lost 5 bases and the J segment 2 bases; nucleotides outside the gene matches: 5. The CDR3 length is 16 residues. Germline assignment: CDR1 SGHVS and CDR2 FNYEAQ. In DNA form, the CDR3 reads TGTGCCAGCAGCGCCCGACTAGCGGGGGTCACAGATACGCAGTATTTT. Protein: CASSARLAGVTDTQYF.